These 12 T cell receptor beta chains were sequenced from one sample in a study of T cells in Graves' hyperthyroidism and ophthalmopathy. Regions amplified from RNA transcripts were the TCR beta CDR3 regions. HTBI primers were the set used in a first-round RT-PCR of the TCR CDR3. TCRdb fed the multiplex PCR reads into MiXCR, producing one record per CDR3 protein. Of under 650,000 distinct CDR3 sequences detected, about 16% appear once; the ten largest clones hold over 3.5%. What was sequenced was blood. These receptors were obtained from a woman between 25 and 40 years old with Graves' hyperthyroidism.

This chain's CDR3 is CSAGRDYNEQFF. As DNA, the CDR3 is TGCAGTGCCGGGCGGGACTACAATGAGCAGTTCTTC. V and J are TRBV20-1 and TRBJ2-1, with a possible D match to TRBD2 (6 bases). Germline loops: CDR1 DFQATT, CDR2 SNEGSKA (reference sequence). The germline V and J ends were trimmed by 6 bases and 3 bases, with 9 bases remaining between them. This CDR3 has 12 residues.

CDR3 amino acids: CASKNSGKAANEQFF. CDR3 nucleotide sequence: TGTGCCAGCAAAAATAGCGGGAAGGCGGCCAATGAGCAGTTCTTC. The chain uses TRBV27 and TRBJ2-1; 8 bases agree with TRBD2. Germline V lookup: CDR1 MNHEY, CDR2 SMNVEV (reference sequence). The CDR3 is 15 residues long. The J segment lost 6 bases and the V segment lost 7 bases, leaving 11 bases of the junction unmatched.

This clonotype was observed at least ten times. The rearrangement joins TRBV6-1 to TRBJ2-1; 12 bases match TRBD1. CDR3 size: 16 residues. Looked up from germline, CDR1 is MNHNS and CDR2 is SASEGT. The J segment lost 11 bases and the V segment lost 1 base, leaving 9 bases of the junction unmatched. The CDR3 loop reads CASSEERAGTGGQQFF. The CDR3 region has the DNA TGTGCCAGCAGTGAAGAAAGGGCTGGGACAGGGGGCCAGCAGTTCTTC.

The sample holds many counts of this clonotype. This CDR3 is CASSGQGPYGYTF. DNA for the CDR3: TGTGCCAGCTCTGGACAGGGACCCTATGGCTACACCTTC. The J gene is TRBJ1-2, the V gene TRBV2; 8 positions match TRBD1. This CDR3 comprises 13 residues. Germline V lookup: CDR1 SNHLY, CDR2 FYNNEI. Trimming cost V 8 bases and J 4 bases; bases outside gene matches: 6.

This clonotype has at least ten counts. The chain has TRBV11-3 and TRBJ2-2; tentative D call: TRBD1 (5 bases). Trimming removed 5 bases at V and 3 bases at J, with 10 bases between. The germline V gene encodes CDR1 SGHNT and CDR2 YENEEA. The length of the CDR3 is 14 residues. Written as DNA, the CDR3 is TGTGCCAGCAGCCGACGCAGGGACACCGGGGAGCTGTTTTTT. It codes for CASSRRRDTGELFF. Complete variable domain (other parts from reference TRBV11-3 and TRBJ2-2): EAGVVQSPRYKIIEKKQPVAFWCNPISGHNTLYWYLQNLGQGPELLIRYENEEAVDDSQLPKDRFSAERLKGVDSTLKIQPAELGDSAVYLCASSRRRDTGELFFGEGSRLTVL.

The J gene is TRBJ1-2, the V gene TRBV7-2, with D perhaps TRBD1 (6 bases). V lost 5 bases and J lost 7, with 14 bases in between. The CDR3 contains 13 residues. Germline CDR1 and CDR2: SGHTA and FQGNSA. CDR3 coding DNA: TGTGCCAGCAGCACTAGCACAGGGCTTGGCTACACCTTC. It codes for CASSTSTGLGYTF.

About this clonotype: The junction departs from the called germline gene at one end, perhaps through a read error. The rearrangement links TRBV7-2 to TRBJ2-5; 8 bases align to TRBD1. Germline CDR1 is SGHTA and CDR2 is FQGNSA. The CDR3 extends over 18 amino acids. DNA for the CDR3: TGCGCCAGCAGCCCGCCGGCCGGGACAGGAGCGGACCAAGAGACCCAGTACTTC. Protein sequence: CASSPPAGTGADQETQYF.

This clonotype was detected many times. The chain links TRBV4-1 to TRBJ2-5; D is possibly TRBD1 (6 bases). V was cut by 3 bases and J by 5 bases, with 16 bases left in between. The CDR3 has 15 amino acids. CDR1 is MGHRA and CDR2 is YSYEKL in the germline V gene. The CDR3 reads CASSHLTGKRETQYF. The CDR3 nucleotides read TGCGCCAGCAGCCACCTTACAGGGAAGCGGGAGACCCAGTACTTC.

About this clonotype itself: This may arise from a read error, as a much more abundant clone is one base away. The genes are TRBV7-9 and TRBJ2-3; weak D call: TRBD2 (5 bases). CDR1 is SEHNR, CDR2 FQNEAQ, per germline (reference sequence). This CDR3 comprises 15 residues. Trimming shortened V by 5 bases and J by 7 bases, and 19 bases separated the two germline ends. CDR3 residues: CASSQRLTGLNTQYF. CDR3 bases: TGTGCCAGCAGCCAGAGACTAACGGGATTGAATACGCAGTATTTT.

This clonotype has just a few counts. The chain employs TRBV7-9 and TRBJ1-1; no reliable D call. Germline V gene lookup returns CDR1 SEHNR and CDR2 FQNEAQ (reference sequence). With 5 bases removed from V and 1 base from J, the gap between germline ends came to 11 bases. This CDR3 has 14 residues. DNA for the CDR3: TGTGCCAGCAGCCAGGATGCGAGGAACACTGAAGCTTTCTTT. This gives the protein CASSQDARNTEAFF.

In its sample, this clonotype was seen a few times. The J gene is TRBJ2-2, the V gene TRBV5-1, with D tentatively TRBD2 (5 bases). CDR1 and CDR2 (germline): SGHRS, YFSETQ. Between the trimmed V and J ends, which lost 5 bases and 0 bases, there was a span of 11 bases. The CDR3 contains 15 residues. The CDR3 here is CASSDLRANTGELFF. DNA of the CDR3: TGCGCCAGCAGTGATTTGAGGGCGAACACCGGGGAGCTGTTTTTT. Full variable domain (remainder filled in from reference TRBV5-1 and TRBJ2-2): KAGVTQTPRYLIKTRGQQVTLSCSPISGHRSVSWYQQTPGQGLQFLFEYFSETQRNKGNFPGRFSGRQFSNSRSEMNVSTLELGDSALYLCASSDLRANTGELFFGEGSRLTVL.

This clonotype was observed a few times. The chain combines TRBV20-1 with TRBJ2-2; 8 bases are shared with TRBD2. The trim removed 0 bases at V and 4 bases at J, leaving 4 bases unmatched. The CDR3 sequence is 15 residues long. Germline V gene data show CDR1 as DFQATT and CDR2 as SNEGSKA (reference sequence). The CDR3 DNA reads TGCAGTGCTAGAGACCCAGCGGGAGTCACCGGGGAGCTGTTTTTT. Protein sequence: CSARDPAGVTGELFF.